The rows below give T cell receptor beta chains drawn from one sample of a study of blood T cell repertoires in COVID-19. Assay used: immunoSEQ multiplex PCR; TCRdb lists only in-frame clones, some missing. Among around 250,000 clones, around 84% were seen once, and the ten largest hold 15% to 19%. The source material was PBMCs or T cells enriched from blood (not recorded which). The receptors here all came from a man aged 18 to 29 who had recovered from COVID-19. Each CDR3 is given with its conserved first and last residue.

J gene: TRBJ2-6
V gene: TRBV10-3
CDR3 protein: CAISLSTRDRVDLGANVLTF

J gene: TRBJ2-7
V gene: TRBV27
CDR3 protein: CASSFDRTGGRIANEQYF

J gene: TRBJ1-5
V gene: TRBV6-5
CDR3 protein: CASRNGGNGNQPQHF

J gene: TRBJ2-3
V gene: TRBV19
CDR3 protein: CATRDPGQGEDTQYF

J gene: TRBJ2-2
V gene: TRBV28
CDR3 protein: CASSWEPGLAPNTGELFF

J gene: TRBJ2-7
V gene: TRBV7-2
CDR3 protein: CASSLLTIPYEQYF

J gene: TRBJ1-2
V gene: TRBV6-5
CDR3 protein: CASSYEDSQTYGYTF

J gene: TRBJ2-1
V gene: TRBV28
CDR3 protein: CASSKGQGDEQFF

J gene: TRBJ1-3
V gene: TRBV7-9
CDR3 protein: CASSLDRASGNTIYF

J gene: TRBJ1-2
V gene: TRBV6-5
CDR3 protein: CASSYVRGAYGYTF

J gene: TRBJ2-7
V gene: TRBV6-5
CDR3 protein: CASREPGTGAYEQYF

J gene: TRBJ1-6
V gene: TRBV12-3/TRBV12-4
CDR3 protein: CASSAEGASPLHF

J gene: TRBJ1-1
V gene: TRBV30
CDR3 protein: CAWTWDRNTEAFF

J gene: TRBJ2-2
V gene: TRBV25-1
CDR3 protein: CASREPVNTGELFF

J gene: TRBJ1-1
V gene: TRBV18
CDR3 protein: CASSPAGSRTRGAEAFF

J gene: TRBJ1-5
V gene: TRBV30
CDR3 protein: CAWSASGTGKYSNQPQHF

J gene: TRBJ2-5
V gene: TRBV11-2
CDR3 protein: CASSLVRLAETQYF

J gene: TRBJ1-3
V gene: TRBV4-1
CDR3 protein: CASSQVGTERGGNTIYF

J gene: TRBJ1-2
V gene: TRBV7-6
CDR3 protein: CASSPGQGRYTF

J gene: TRBJ2-1
V gene: TRBV2
CDR3 protein: CASKGVNGDEQFF

J gene: TRBJ2-2
V gene: TRBV28
CDR3 protein: CASNLGPSSTGGTGELFF

J gene: TRBJ2-1
V gene: TRBV6-5
CDR3 protein: CASSLVPTGEQFF

J gene: TRBJ2-3
V gene: TRBV4-1
CDR3 protein: CASTRSAGYLTDTQYF

J gene: TRBJ2-1
V gene: TRBV5-8
CDR3 protein: CASSSSPGQGVNEQFF

J gene: TRBJ1-2
V gene: TRBV7-9
CDR3 protein: CASSAPGQRIGAGYTF

J gene: TRBJ2-2
V gene: TRBV19
CDR3 protein: CASSLEGNTGELFF